The sequence of this TCR beta chain was determined in a study of blood T cell repertoires in COVID-19. Across the whole study: PBMCs, B-cell-depleted T cells, or T cells provided the cDNA or gDNA that made up the material.

Generated by immunoSEQ multiplex PCR, the TCRdb table keeps only in-frame clones and is missing some. The sample contains approximately 230,000 clones, approximately 82% of which appear only once. CDR1 is SGHAT and CDR2 is FQNNGV in the germline V gene. The CDR3 is 16 amino acids. Trimming removed 5 bases at V and 0 bases at J, with 17 bases between. The study counted Cohort 3 donors as recovered given two negative PCRs, clearance, or symptom resolution. Material for sequencing was PBMCs or T cells enriched from blood (not recorded which). The TCR comes from a man aged 35 to 55 who had recovered from COVID-19. V usage is TRBV11-2 and J usage is TRBJ2-7; TRBD2 might be the D (7 bases). The CDR3 reads CASSLWGGGASYEQYF. The CDR3 DNA reads TGTGCCAGCAGCCTATGGGGGGGCGGAGCCTCCTACGAGCAGTACTTC.